Listed below are T cell receptor beta chains from one sample, sequenced in a study of T cells expressing NK-cell markers. No DNA is given; TCRdb re-called the 5' RACE reads and lists each CDR3 protein once. The sample data list some 500,000 distinct CDR3 sequences. Sequenced material: blood T cells: a sorted CD56 or NKG2C T cell subset, CD4+ or CD8+ T cells, or bulk PBMC T cells (not recorded which). Receptors were obtained from a woman between 45 and 65 years old in good health. CDR3s include the opening cysteine and the closing phenylalanine or tryptophan.

CDR3 length: 14; V gene: TRBV27; J gene: TRBJ1-3; CDR3 protein: CASRRGGTGNTIYF
CDR3 length: 11; V gene: TRBV7-9; J gene: TRBJ1-2; CDR3 protein: CASESNYGYTF
CDR3 length: 15; V gene: TRBV5-1; J gene: TRBJ2-7; CDR3 protein: CASSRDRSSSYEQYF
CDR3 length: 11; V gene: TRBV7-9; J gene: TRBJ2-7; CDR3 protein: CASSLGLAIDF
CDR3 length: 15; V gene: TRBV3-1; J gene: TRBJ2-6; CDR3 protein: CASSLGGARANVLTF
CDR3 length: 12; V gene: TRBV20-1; J gene: TRBJ2-1; CDR3 protein: CSAEDRTNEQFF
CDR3 length: 13; V gene: TRBV20-1; J gene: TRBJ1-5; CDR3 protein: CSAARGLDQPQHF
CDR3 length: 13; V gene: TRBV4-1; J gene: TRBJ2-1; CDR3 protein: CASSQVSSMEQFF
CDR3 length: 16; V gene: TRBV5-1; J gene: TRBJ2-5; CDR3 protein: CASRDQGTGPGDTQYF
CDR3 length: 13; V gene: TRBV19; J gene: TRBJ2-2; CDR3 protein: CATSGSWLGELFF
CDR3 length: 14; V gene: TRBV29-1; J gene: TRBJ1-1; CDR3 protein: CSVEKGRTNTEAFF
CDR3 length: 13; V gene: TRBV6-6; J gene: TRBJ2-1; CDR3 protein: CASSGLSYNEQFF
CDR3 length: 14; V gene: TRBV6-6; J gene: TRBJ1-5; CDR3 protein: CASSTGGRLQPQHF
CDR3 length: 16; V gene: TRBV20-1; J gene: TRBJ2-3; CDR3 protein: CSARLARGPFPDTQYF
CDR3 length: 15; V gene: TRBV12-3/TRBV12-4; J gene: TRBJ2-4; CDR3 protein: CASSQPGLAKNIQYF
CDR3 length: 14; V gene: TRBV5-1; J gene: TRBJ1-3; CDR3 protein: CASSLPDPGNTIYF
CDR3 length: 12; V gene: TRBV15; J gene: TRBJ1-2; CDR3 protein: CASSHRTYGYTF
CDR3 length: 15; V gene: TRBV12-3/TRBV12-4; J gene: TRBJ2-5; CDR3 protein: CASSLNGRVGETQYF
CDR3 length: 13; V gene: TRBV25-1; J gene: TRBJ1-1; CDR3 protein: CASTMTGNTEAFF
CDR3 length: 18; V gene: TRBV5-1; J gene: TRBJ2-1; CDR3 protein: CASSSPPKLAGVSDEQFF
CDR3 length: 17; V gene: TRBV12-3/TRBV12-4; J gene: TRBJ2-2; CDR3 protein: CASTKGLAGSNTGELFF
CDR3 length: 13; V gene: TRBV12-3/TRBV12-4; J gene: TRBJ2-7; CDR3 protein: CASSQGGTSEQYF
CDR3 length: 16; V gene: TRBV4-1; J gene: TRBJ2-4; CDR3 protein: CASSQEGLVAKNIQYF
CDR3 length: 16; V gene: TRBV3-1; J gene: TRBJ2-2; CDR3 protein: CASTLGGAANTGELFF
CDR3 length: 15; V gene: TRBV12-3/TRBV12-4; J gene: TRBJ2-1; CDR3 protein: CASSFGRSSYNEQFF
CDR3 length: 16; V gene: TRBV4-1; J gene: TRBJ2-1; CDR3 protein: CASSQVGIRPYNEQFF
CDR3 length: 15; V gene: TRBV12-3/TRBV12-4; J gene: TRBJ2-1; CDR3 protein: CASSPRWGGYNEQFF
CDR3 length: 17; V gene: TRBV6-5; J gene: TRBJ2-1; CDR3 protein: CASSYSFGRISYNEQFF
CDR3 length: 15; V gene: TRBV7-8; J gene: TRBJ2-7; CDR3 protein: CASSLAQAGAYEQYF
CDR3 length: 16; V gene: TRBV7-2; J gene: TRBJ2-1; CDR3 protein: CASSFRIRVGGNEQFF
CDR3 length: 18; V gene: TRBV11-2; J gene: TRBJ2-3; CDR3 protein: CASSLDGASGRSADTQYF
CDR3 length: 15; V gene: TRBV5-8; J gene: TRBJ1-5; CDR3 protein: CASSTRRGANQPQHF
CDR3 length: 15; V gene: TRBV3-1; J gene: TRBJ2-1; CDR3 protein: CASSQGTSGGPIEFF
CDR3 length: 13; V gene: TRBV2; J gene: TRBJ1-3; CDR3 protein: CARQVSGGNTIYF
CDR3 length: 15; V gene: TRBV7-6; J gene: TRBJ1-4; CDR3 protein: CASSLAPGSNEKLFF